The source of this T cell receptor (beta chain) is a study of blood T cell repertoires in COVID-19. Study overall: Acute and convalescent COVID-19 specimens originated in the United States, Italy and Spain. T cells, B-cell-depleted T cells, or PBMCs provided the cDNA or gDNA that served as material.

The CDR3 totals 15 residues. V lost 6 bases, J lost 3 bases, and 6 bases stayed unmatched. Per the germline V gene, CDR1 is MNHEY and CDR2 is SVGAGI. In the original analysis: Reference gene primer amplification yielded estimated nucleated cell counts. Produced via immunoSEQ multiplex PCR; TCRdb's table is partial and in-frame only. Clonal size and the V and J genes are those of that table, whereas D and trimming came from the DNA. This repertoire shows approximately 250,000 clones, approximately 80% found once; its top ten account for over 2%. The rearrangement links TRBV6-5 to TRBJ2-3; 10 bases are shared with TRBD1. Sequencing was performed on peripheral blood. This TCR was sampled from a man aged 35 to 55 who had recovered from COVID-19. Here the CDR3 DNA reads TGTGCCAGCAGAGTTCCGGGACAGGGGACAGATACGCAGTATTTT. This gives the protein CASRVPGQGTDTQYF.